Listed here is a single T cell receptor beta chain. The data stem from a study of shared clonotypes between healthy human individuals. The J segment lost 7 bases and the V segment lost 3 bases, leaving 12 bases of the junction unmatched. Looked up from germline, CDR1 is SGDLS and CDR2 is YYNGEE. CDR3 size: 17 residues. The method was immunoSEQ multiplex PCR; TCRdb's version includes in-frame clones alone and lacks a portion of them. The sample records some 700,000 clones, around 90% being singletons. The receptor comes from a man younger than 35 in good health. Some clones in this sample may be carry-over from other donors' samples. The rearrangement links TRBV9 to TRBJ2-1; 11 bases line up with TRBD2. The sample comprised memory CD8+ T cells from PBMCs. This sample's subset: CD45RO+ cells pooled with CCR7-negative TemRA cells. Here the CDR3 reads CASSEPQLAGVSNEQFF. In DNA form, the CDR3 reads TGTGCCAGCAGCGAGCCCCAACTAGCGGGAGTTTCGAATGAGCAGTTCTTC.